What follows is one TCR beta chain and its context. Its matching antigen is unknown. The germline V gene has CDR1 ENHRY and CDR2 SYGVKD. The CDR3 is 16 residues long. J gave up 7 bases and V 10 bases, and 18 bases lay outside the gene matches. These data originate in a study of T cells in Graves' hyperthyroidism and ophthalmopathy. General observations from the study: A model of 13 V-J pairs discriminated ophthalmopathy from stable hyperthyroidism.

RNA transcripts served as the template for amplifying TCR beta CDR3 regions. With the HTBI primer set, the TCR CDR3 went through a first round of RT-PCR. TCRdb reprocessed the multiplex PCR reads with MiXCR, giving one entry per CDR3 protein. Of about 570,000 distinct CDR3 sequences in the sample, just over 45% were seen once. Sequenced material: peripheral blood or thyroid tissue (not recorded which). The sequence came from an adult woman with Graves' disease, either hyperthyroidism or ophthalmopathy (not recorded which). The chain couples TRBV10-3 to TRBJ1-1; TRBD1 aligns across 10 bases. The CDR3: CATKGHQGQGQSEAFF. The CDR3 DNA is TGTGCCACCAAGGGCCATCAGGGACAGGGGCAGAGTGAAGCTTTCTTT.